The clone carrying this T cell receptor (beta chain) was picked up one time. These data are taken from a study of blood T cell repertoires in COVID-19. Whole-study context: Material from acute and convalescent COVID-19 was sourced from the United States, Italy and Spain.

How the authors handled the data: For nucleated cells, counts were estimated from reference gene primer amplification. Profiling relied on immunoSEQ multiplex PCR, and the TCRdb table lists in-frame clones only, not all of them. The D gene and trimming were derived from the DNA, and the V and J assignments and clone size from that table. The data hold around 40,000 clones, with approximately 90% observed a single time. The length of the CDR3 is 14 residues. Germline values: CDR1 LGHDT, CDR2 YNNKEL (reference sequence). The V end was cut by 3 bases, the J end by 9 bases, with 15 bases between. The chain couples TRBV3-1 (or the pseudogene TRBV3-2) to TRBJ2-1, with a tentative D call TRBD1 (6 bases). The specimen was peripheral blood. The origin of this receptor is a man younger than 40 with active or convalescent COVID-19. The CDR3 sequence is CASSQGHIVGEQFF. CDR3 sequence (DNA): TGTGCCAGCAGCCAGGGACATATAGTGGGTGAGCAGTTCTTC.